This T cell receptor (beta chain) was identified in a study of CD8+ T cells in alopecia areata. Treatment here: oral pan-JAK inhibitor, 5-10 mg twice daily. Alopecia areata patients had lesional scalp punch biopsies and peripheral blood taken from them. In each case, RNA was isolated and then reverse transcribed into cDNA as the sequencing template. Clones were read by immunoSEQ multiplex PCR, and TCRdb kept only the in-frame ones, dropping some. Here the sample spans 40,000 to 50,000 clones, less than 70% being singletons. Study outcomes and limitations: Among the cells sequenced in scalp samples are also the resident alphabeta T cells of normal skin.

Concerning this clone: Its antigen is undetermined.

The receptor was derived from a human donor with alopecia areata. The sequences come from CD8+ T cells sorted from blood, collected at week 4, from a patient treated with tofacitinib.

The CDR3 loop is CASSQATGGHYEQYF. Written as DNA, the CDR3 is TGCGCCAGCAGCCAAGCTACGGGGGGGCACTACGAGCAGTACTTC. J is TRBJ2-7 and V is TRBV4-3; 8 bases are a match to TRBD2. This CDR3 region has 15 residues. The germline V gene has CDR1 LGHNA and CDR2 YSLEER. The J segment lost 3 bases and the V segment lost 1 base, leaving 5 bases of the junction unmatched.